These T cell receptor beta chains were read from a single sample in a study of shared clonotypes between healthy human individuals. Clones were sequenced by immunoSEQ multiplex PCR, and TCRdb holds only the in-frame ones, with some missing. The table records around 2.1 million clones, 85% to 95% of them present only once. The sample taken for sequencing was naive CD8+ T cells from PBMCs. The receptors were sampled from a young man in good health. Some clones in this sample may be carry-over from other donors' samples. Both conserved end residues are part of each CDR3. The order of the fields is CDR3 length, V gene, D gene, J gene, clone size, CDR3 DNA, CDR3 protein. The D gene is left open where the match is weak. The size of a clone is reported for some rows only, either as once, few or many, or as a class for expanded clones.

CDR3 length: 15
V gene: TRBV7-2
D gene: TRBD1
J gene: TRBJ1-5
clone size: .
CDR3 DNA: TGTGCCAGCAGCAGCAGGGGGCTCGGGAATCAGCCCCAGCATTTT
CDR3 protein: CASSSRGLGNQPQHF

CDR3 length: 15
V gene: TRBV19
D gene: TRBD2
J gene: TRBJ2-2
clone size: .
CDR3 DNA: TGTGCCAGTAAGTTCGGCGCTAGCGGAAAAGGGGAGCTGTTTTTT
CDR3 protein: CASKFGASGKGELFF

CDR3 length: 14
V gene: TRBV9
D gene: .
J gene: TRBJ1-2
clone size: .
CDR3 DNA: TGTGCCAGCAGCGGCGGGACACCAAACTATGGCTACACCTTC
CDR3 protein: CASSGGTPNYGYTF

CDR3 length: 16
V gene: TRBV28
D gene: .
J gene: TRBJ2-4
clone size: .
CDR3 DNA: TGTGCCAGCAGTTTGTACTCGGGGGAGCGTAGAAACATTCAGTACTTC
CDR3 protein: CASSLYSGERRNIQYF

CDR3 length: 15
V gene: TRBV19
D gene: .
J gene: TRBJ2-7
clone size: .
CDR3 DNA: TGTGCCAGTAGTAGGGCGGACACAGACAACTACGAGCAGTACTTC
CDR3 protein: CASSRADTDNYEQYF

CDR3 length: 15
V gene: TRBV5-6
D gene: TRBD2
J gene: TRBJ2-7
clone size: .
CDR3 DNA: TGTGCCAGCAGCTTGGCACTAGCGGGAGCCTACGAGCAGTACTTC
CDR3 protein: CASSLALAGAYEQYF

CDR3 length: 15
V gene: TRBV6-1
D gene: TRBD1
J gene: TRBJ1-4
clone size: .
CDR3 DNA: TGTGCCAGCAGTGATAGGACAGGGGTTAATGAAAAACTGTTTTTT
CDR3 protein: CASSDRTGVNEKLFF

CDR3 length: 14
V gene: TRBV7-9
D gene: TRBD2
J gene: TRBJ2-3
clone size: .
CDR3 DNA: TGTGCCAGCAGCTTAAGCGGGAGTGACGATACGCAGTATTTT
CDR3 protein: CASSLSGSDDTQYF

CDR3 length: 16
V gene: TRBV2
D gene: TRBD1
J gene: TRBJ1-2
clone size: .
CDR3 DNA: TGTGCCAGCAGTGAGGATGAACGACAGGGGCACTATGGCTACACCTTC
CDR3 protein: CASSEDERQGHYGYTF

CDR3 length: 16
V gene: TRBV7-9
D gene: TRBD2
J gene: TRBJ2-3
clone size: .
CDR3 DNA: TGTGCCAGCAGCTTTCTAGCGGGAGGGCCGCTTGATACGCAGTATTTT
CDR3 protein: CASSFLAGGPLDTQYF

CDR3 length: 15
V gene: TRBV7-9
D gene: .
J gene: TRBJ1-6
clone size: .
CDR3 DNA: TGTGCCAGCAGCGTCACCCCAGGGGCTAATTCACCCCTCCACTTT
CDR3 protein: CASSVTPGANSPLHF

CDR3 length: 14
V gene: TRBV27
D gene: TRBD1
J gene: TRBJ1-4
clone size: .
CDR3 DNA: TGTGCCAGCAGTTTATCGCCAGGGGGAGAAAAACTGTTTTTT
CDR3 protein: CASSLSPGGEKLFF

CDR3 length: 15
V gene: TRBV4-3
D gene: .
J gene: TRBJ2-7
clone size: .
CDR3 DNA: TGCGCCAGCAGCCAATCGACCTACGGGTATCACGAGCAGTACTTC
CDR3 protein: CASSQSTYGYHEQYF

CDR3 length: 16
V gene: TRBV7-9
D gene: .
J gene: TRBJ2-3
clone size: .
CDR3 DNA: TGTGCCAGCAGCTCCCCTTCCGGGCTAGGGGCAGATACGCAGTATTTT
CDR3 protein: CASSSPSGLGADTQYF

CDR3 length: 13
V gene: TRBV7-9
D gene: .
J gene: TRBJ1-1
clone size: .
CDR3 DNA: TGTGCCAGCAGCGGGGGACAGAACACTGAAGCTTTCTTT
CDR3 protein: CASSGGQNTEAFF

CDR3 length: 13
V gene: TRBV7-9
D gene: .
J gene: TRBJ2-5
clone size: .
CDR3 DNA: TGTGCCAGCATTCACCCAGGCGGAGAGACCCAGTACTTC
CDR3 protein: CASIHPGGETQYF

CDR3 length: 16
V gene: TRBV6-5
D gene: .
J gene: TRBJ2-7
clone size: .
CDR3 DNA: TGTGCCAGCAGTTACTCCTCCGGCGAGACGGCCTACGAGCAGTACTTC
CDR3 protein: CASSYSSGETAYEQYF

CDR3 length: 13
V gene: TRBV5-1
D gene: .
J gene: TRBJ2-7
clone size: .
CDR3 DNA: TGCGCCAGCAGCTTGGACGGTATCAACGAGCAGTACTTC
CDR3 protein: CASSLDGINEQYF

CDR3 length: 16
V gene: TRBV9
D gene: .
J gene: TRBJ1-4
clone size: .
CDR3 DNA: TGTGCCAGCAGCGCCCAGGAGGGGGAGCGTAGGGAAAAACTGTTTTTT
CDR3 protein: CASSAQEGERREKLFF

CDR3 length: 15
V gene: TRBV19
D gene: .
J gene: TRBJ2-5
clone size: once
CDR3 DNA: TGTGCCAGTAGTATAGGGACCGTAGAAATAGAGACCCAGTACTTC
CDR3 protein: CASSIGTVEIETQYF

CDR3 length: 15
V gene: TRBV6-6
D gene: .
J gene: TRBJ1-1
clone size: .
CDR3 DNA: TGTGCCAGCAGACCCTCACGGCGGGCGAACACTGAAGCTTTCTTT
CDR3 protein: CASRPSRRANTEAFF

CDR3 length: 13
V gene: TRBV5-1
D gene: .
J gene: TRBJ2-1
clone size: .
CDR3 DNA: TGCGCCAGCAGCTTTTCAGGGTTGAATGAGCAGTTCTTC
CDR3 protein: CASSFSGLNEQFF

CDR3 length: 14
V gene: TRBV27
D gene: TRBD1
J gene: TRBJ2-7
clone size: .
CDR3 DNA: TGTGCCAGCAGTTTTCACGGACAGGGGTACGAGCAGTACTTC
CDR3 protein: CASSFHGQGYEQYF

CDR3 length: 15
V gene: TRBV27
D gene: TRBD1
J gene: TRBJ2-7
clone size: .
CDR3 DNA: TGTGCCAGCAGTTTCCTCGGACAGGGGGCGGGCGAGCAGTACTTC
CDR3 protein: CASSFLGQGAGEQYF

CDR3 length: 14
V gene: TRBV9
D gene: .
J gene: TRBJ1-3
clone size: .
CDR3 DNA: TGTGCCAGCAGCGTAGCTCCGGGTTTAAACACCATATATTTT
CDR3 protein: CASSVAPGLNTIYF

CDR3 length: 14
V gene: TRBV7-9
D gene: .
J gene: TRBJ2-5
clone size: .
CDR3 DNA: TGTGCCAGCAGCCCCGCAGGGGCCCGGGAGACCCAGTACTTC
CDR3 protein: CASSPAGARETQYF

CDR3 length: 15
V gene: TRBV7-9
D gene: .
J gene: TRBJ2-1
clone size: .
CDR3 DNA: TGTGCCAGCACCCGGGGGATTAGCGGTCCCGATGAGCAGTTCTTC
CDR3 protein: CASTRGISGPDEQFF

CDR3 length: 17
V gene: TRBV7-9
D gene: .
J gene: TRBJ2-1
clone size: once
CDR3 DNA: TGTGCCAGTATATCCCTTCAGGTTATAGTCACCTACAATGAGCAGTTCTTC
CDR3 protein: CASISLQVIVTYNEQFF

CDR3 length: 15
V gene: TRBV6-5
D gene: TRBD2
J gene: TRBJ2-1
clone size: .
CDR3 DNA: TGTGCCGCCCGAAGCGGGAGGGGCTTGTACAATGAGCAGTTCTTC
CDR3 protein: CAARSGRGLYNEQFF

CDR3 length: 16
V gene: TRBV7-9
D gene: .
J gene: TRBJ2-7
clone size: .
CDR3 DNA: TGTGCCAGCAGCTTACCCCCACTAGCTTCCACCTACGAGCAGTACTTC
CDR3 protein: CASSLPPLASTYEQYF

CDR3 length: 16
V gene: TRBV7-3
D gene: .
J gene: TRBJ2-3
clone size: .
CDR3 DNA: TGTGCCAGCAGCTTTTCGCGGAGGGGGAGGGCAGATACGCAGTATTTT
CDR3 protein: CASSFSRRGRADTQYF

CDR3 length: 15
V gene: TRBV27
D gene: TRBD1
J gene: TRBJ1-2
clone size: .
CDR3 DNA: TGTGCCAGCAGCCTTTCGGGACAGGGCCACTATGGCTACACCTTC
CDR3 protein: CASSLSGQGHYGYTF

CDR3 length: 13
V gene: TRBV6-5
D gene: .
J gene: TRBJ2-1
clone size: .
CDR3 DNA: TGTGCCAGCAGTTACCGGCGGAGCAATGAGCAGTTCTTC
CDR3 protein: CASSYRRSNEQFF

CDR3 length: 13
V gene: TRBV6-5
D gene: .
J gene: TRBJ1-2
clone size: .
CDR3 DNA: TGTGCCAGCACCCCGGGGGACGTCTATGGCTACACCTTC
CDR3 protein: CASTPGDVYGYTF

CDR3 length: 15
V gene: TRBV7-6
D gene: TRBD2
J gene: TRBJ2-2
clone size: .
CDR3 DNA: TGTGCCAGCAGCCAGGGACTAGCGGACACCGGGGAGCTGTTTTTT
CDR3 protein: CASSQGLADTGELFF

CDR3 length: 13
V gene: TRBV27
D gene: TRBD1
J gene: TRBJ1-2
clone size: few
CDR3 DNA: TGTGCCAGCAGTCCCGGGACAGGGTATGGCTACACCTTC
CDR3 protein: CASSPGTGYGYTF

CDR3 length: 14
V gene: TRBV13
D gene: .
J gene: TRBJ2-7
clone size: .
CDR3 DNA: TGTGCCAGCACCTTCGGGGGGACAGACTACGAGCAGTACTTC
CDR3 protein: CASTFGGTDYEQYF